The clone carrying this TCR beta chain occurred a few times. Antigen specificity is unknown. This sample was taken from a study of response to subunit inactivated influenza vaccine. Study observations and caveats: Seasonal influenza vaccination, on each occasion, was suggested by the authors to recruit few new T cells.

Germline assignment: CDR1 LGHDT and CDR2 YNNKEL (reference sequence). The CDR3 spans 17 residues. V was cut by 4 bases and J by 5 bases, with 23 bases left in between. TCRdb reprocessed the RT-PCR reads with MiXCR, giving one entry per CDR3 protein. The table includes around 470,000 distinct CDR3 sequences, approximately 7.2% detected once. This specimen consisted of PBMCs from blood, obtained around 25 months after vaccination. The rearrangement links TRBV3-1 to TRBJ2-5; tentatively, D is TRBD1 (5 bases). The receptor comes from a man aged 45 to 70 who received an inactivated influenza vaccine. This CDR3 reads CASSPQQGALVGETQYF. CDR3 DNA sequence: TGTGCCAGCAGCCCCCAGCAGGGTGCCCTAGTAGGGGAGACCCAGTACTTC.